Presented here are 20 T cell receptor beta chains from one specimen sequenced in a study of T cells in Graves' hyperthyroidism and ophthalmopathy. The TCR beta CDR3 regions underwent amplification using RNA transcripts as the source. The HTBI primer set drove a first-round RT-PCR of the TCR CDR3. MiXCR was run by TCRdb on the multiplex PCR reads, yielding one entry per CDR3 protein. The table includes hundreds of thousands of distinct CDR3 sequences, under 25% detected once. Material for sequencing was blood. These receptors were collected from a man aged 25 to 40 with Graves' ophthalmopathy.

This clonotype occurred many times. The chain employs TRBV20-1 and TRBJ2-7, with 9 positions matching TRBD1. After removal of 6 bases from V and 3 bases from J, the junction contained 6 bases not matched to a gene. Germline CDR1 is DFQATT and CDR2 is SNEGSKA (reference sequence). The CDR3 contains 13 residues. The CDR3 loop reads CSAEGQGSYEQYF. CDR3 nucleotides: TGCAGTGCGGAGGGACAGGGTAGCTACGAGCAGTACTTC.

The chain uses TRBV6-2 or TRBV6-3 and TRBJ2-7; TRBD1 matches 7 bases. The CDR3 spans 16 residues. Germline loops: CDR1 MNHEY, CDR2 SVGEGT. V shed 8 bases, J shed 3 bases, and the junction held 16 bases outside the gene matches. The CDR3 spells CASGFRKDRTIYEQYF. In DNA, the CDR3 is TGTGCCAGCGGATTCAGAAAGGACAGGACGATCTACGAGCAGTACTTC.

Turning to this clonotype: A much larger clone sits a single nucleotide away, making a read error possible. The chain links TRBV12-3 or TRBV12-4 to TRBJ2-3; D may match TRBD1 or TRBD2 (5 bases each). The V gene lost 5 bases and the J gene lost 4 bases, with 22 bases spanning the gap. The CDR3 extends over 17 amino acids. CDR3 sequence (DNA): TGTGCCAGCAGTCTGGGGGTAGGCAAACGGATAGCAGATACGCAGTATTTT. Translated: CASSLGVGKRIADTQYF.

This clonotype occurred many times. Here the CDR3 DNA reads TGTGCCAGCAGCTTAGGGTTCGCAGGGGAGAAACTGTGGACCCAGTACTTC. Translated, it gives CASSLGFAGEKLWTQYF. This sequence joins TRBV11-2 and TRBJ2-5; D may be TRBD1 (6 bases). The V gene lost 1 base and the J gene lost 7 bases, with 22 bases spanning the gap. The CDR3 contains 17 residues. Per the germline V gene, CDR1 is SGHAT and CDR2 is FQNNGV.

This clonotype was recorded many times. The rearrangement joins TRBV7-2 to TRBJ2-1; tentative D call: TRBD1 (6 bases). Germline V CDR1 and CDR2: SGHTA, FQGNSA. The CDR3 consists of 20 residues. V was shortened by 6 bases and J by 2 bases, with 29 bases between the two germline ends. CDR3 DNA sequence: TGTGCCAGCAGTAAGGCTACAGGGTGGGGAAGCGGACCGACCTACAATGAGCAGTTCTTC. Translating it yields CASSKATGWGSGPTYNEQFF.

This clonotype showed up many times. This chain uses TRBV30 with TRBJ1-6; 7 bases map to TRBD1. V was clipped by 2 bases and J by 9 bases; unmatched bases: 7. The CDR3 covers 14 residues. Looked up from germline, CDR1 is GTSNPN and CDR2 is SVGIG (reference sequence). CDR3 protein: CAWSLTGLGSPLHF. The CDR3 DNA sequence: TGTGCCTGGAGTTTGACAGGGTTGGGTTCACCCCTCCACTTT. Using reference TRBV30 and TRBJ1-6 for the parts outside the CDR3, the full variable domain is SQTIHQWPATLVQPVGSPLSLECTVEGTSNPNLYWYRQAAGRGLQLLFYSVGIGQISSEVPQNLSASRPQDRQFILSSKKLLLSDSGFYLCAWSLTGLGSPLHFGNGTRLTVT.

This clonotype was counted at least ten times. This chain joins TRBV5-1 and TRBJ2-1; 14 nucleotides match TRBD2. V was clipped by 3 bases and J by 10 bases; unmatched bases: 6. CDR3 size: 15 residues. Germline loops: CDR1 SGHRS, CDR2 YFSETQ. DNA for the CDR3: TGCGCCAGCAGCTCCCCGGGACTAGCGGGAGTAGAGCAGTTCTTC. Its protein product is CASSSPGLAGVEQFF.

This clonotype was found many times. This sequence joins TRBV27 and TRBJ2-5, with 10 bases matching TRBD1. V dropped 5 bases and J dropped 1; count of bases not matched to a gene: 7. CDR1 is MNHEY, CDR2 SMNVEV, per germline (reference sequence). The CDR3 totals 16 residues. CDR3 nucleotide sequence: TGTGCCAGCAGTCCGCGACAGGGGGCTTCCCAAGAGACCCAGTACTTC. Amino acids: CASSPRQGASQETQYF.

This clonotype was detected ten times or more. This chain uses TRBV28 with TRBJ2-7; tentatively, D is TRBD2 (6 bases). Trimming removed 5 bases at V and 0 bases at J, with 17 bases between. CDR1 and CDR2 from the germline V gene are MDHEN and SYDVKM. This CDR3 is built from 16 residues. CDR3 sequence reads: CASSPLAALSSYEQYF. CDR3 DNA: TGTGCCAGCAGTCCGTTAGCGGCCCTCAGCTCCTACGAGCAGTACTTC.

V and J are TRBV4-2 and TRBJ1-6; D ambiguous. Germline lookup yields CDR1 LGHNA and CDR2 YNFKEQ. The CDR3 extends over 14 amino acids. V was trimmed by 0 bases and J by 6 bases, leaving 6 bases between them. The CDR3 region has the DNA TGTGCCAGCAGCCAAGACTTTCGTAATTCACCCCTCCACTTT. Encoded protein: CASSQDFRNSPLHF.

Note on this clonotype: A clone one base away is much larger, so this may be a read error. The chain employs TRBV7-8 and TRBJ2-1, with a tentative D call TRBD1 (6 bases). Germline CDR1 and CDR2: SGHVS and FQNEAQ. Deletions cut 1 base from V and 10 bases from J, with 17 bases between. The CDR3 totals 15 residues. Here the CDR3 reads CASSLGSGQSAEQFF. CDR3 nucleotides: TGTGCCAGCAGCTTAGGGTCAGGACAGTCTGCCGAGCAGTTCTTC. The whole variable domain, filled in from reference TRBV7-8 and TRBJ2-1, reads GAGVSQSPRYKVAKRGQDVALRCDPISGHVSLFWYQQALGQGPEFLTYFQNEAQLDKSGLPSDRFFAERPEGSVSTLKIQRTQQEDSAVYLCASSLGSGQSAEQFFGPGTRLTVL.

This clonotype was picked up a small number of times. One end of the junction is discordant with germline, which a read error may explain. CDR3 residues: CASRSDHGDGNTIYF. The CDR3 bases are TGTGCCAGCAGGTCTGATCATGGGGACGGAAACACCATATATTTT. V and J are TRBV10-2 and TRBJ1-3; D is perhaps TRBD1 (5 bases). This CDR3 is built from 15 residues. The germline V gene encodes CDR1 WSHSY and CDR2 SAAADI.

This clonotype was picked up many times. The rearrangement links TRBV28 to TRBJ1-2; D gene unclear. Germline lookup yields CDR1 MDHEN and CDR2 SYDVKM. This CDR3 is built from 13 residues. The V and J ends lost 2 bases and 8 bases respectively, with 12 bases between them. The CDR3, as DNA: TGTGCCAGCAGTTTAGGGTCGGATCGAGGCTACACCTTC. Translating gives CASSLGSDRGYTF.

The chain has TRBV27 and TRBJ2-7, with D unresolved. V was clipped by 10 bases and J by 3 bases, with 10 bases between them. Germline V gene sequence: CDR1 MNHEY, CDR2 SMNVEV (reference sequence). CDR3 length: 11 amino acids. CDR3 sequence reads: CATRGYYEQYF. The CDR3, as DNA: TGTGCCACCCGTGGATACTACGAGCAGTACTTC.

Comments on this clonotype: A much larger clonotype is one base distant, so this may be a read error. The rearrangement uses TRBV6-5 and TRBJ2-1; either TRBD1 or TRBD2 may fit D (6 bases each). Per the germline V gene, CDR1 is MNHEY and CDR2 is SVGAGI. The CDR3 loop spans 15 amino acids. The CDR3 bases are TGTGCCAGCAGTTATGGAGGGGGGACCTACAGTGAGCAGTTCTTC. Translated: CASSYGGGTYSEQFF.

This clonotype occurred a few times. The V call is TRBV24-1, the J call TRBJ2-7; the match to TRBD1 covers 8 bases. CDR3 length: 13 residues. J gave up 6 bases and V 5 bases, and 5 bases lay outside the gene matches. In germline, CDR1 is KGHDR, CDR2 SFDVKD. The CDR3 here is CATSGGQAREQYF. For the CDR3, the DNA is TGTGCCACCAGTGGGGGACAGGCTCGCGAGCAGTACTTC.

This clonotype occurred a few times. This rearrangement joins TRBV9 to TRBJ1-3; 7 bases align to TRBD1. CDR1 and CDR2 from the germline V gene are SGDLS and YYNGEE. CDR3 size: 16 residues. The V gene end was trimmed by 4 bases and the J gene end by 3 bases; junction bases not matched to a gene: 10. The DNA for the CDR3 is TGTGCCAGCAGCACAGGGGAGGGGGTCGGTGGAAACACCATATATTTT. Encoded protein: CASSTGEGVGGNTIYF.

This clonotype was recorded many times. The V and J genes are TRBV11-2 and TRBJ2-3, with 8 positions matching TRBD1. The CDR3 contains 16 residues. V lost 4 bases and J lost 3; bases outside the gene matches: 9. Germline V gives CDR1 SGHAT, CDR2 FQNNGV. DNA of the CDR3: TGTGCCAGCAGCTCTACACAGGGGGGAATGACAGATACGCAGTATTTT. Translating gives CASSSTQGGMTDTQYF.

Concerning this clonotype itself: The germline gene is not matched at one end of the junction; a read error may be the cause. V gene TRBV27 combines with J gene TRBJ1-1; no clear D. Looked up from germline, CDR1 is MNHEY and CDR2 is SMNVEV (reference sequence). The CDR3 extends over 10 amino acids. The CDR3 nucleotides read TGTGCCAGCCATTCGGGTGAAGGTTTCTTT. Protein sequence: CASHSGEGFF.

The chain couples TRBV30 to TRBJ1-1; no clear D. This CDR3 has 12 residues. The germline V gene encodes CDR1 GTSNPN and CDR2 SVGIG (reference sequence). The V end lost 2 bases, the J end lost 8 bases, and 12 bases lay between the germline ends. CDR3 sequence reads: CAWSLVAGEAFF. CDR3 coding DNA: TGTGCCTGGAGTCTGGTGGCTGGGGAAGCTTTCTTT.